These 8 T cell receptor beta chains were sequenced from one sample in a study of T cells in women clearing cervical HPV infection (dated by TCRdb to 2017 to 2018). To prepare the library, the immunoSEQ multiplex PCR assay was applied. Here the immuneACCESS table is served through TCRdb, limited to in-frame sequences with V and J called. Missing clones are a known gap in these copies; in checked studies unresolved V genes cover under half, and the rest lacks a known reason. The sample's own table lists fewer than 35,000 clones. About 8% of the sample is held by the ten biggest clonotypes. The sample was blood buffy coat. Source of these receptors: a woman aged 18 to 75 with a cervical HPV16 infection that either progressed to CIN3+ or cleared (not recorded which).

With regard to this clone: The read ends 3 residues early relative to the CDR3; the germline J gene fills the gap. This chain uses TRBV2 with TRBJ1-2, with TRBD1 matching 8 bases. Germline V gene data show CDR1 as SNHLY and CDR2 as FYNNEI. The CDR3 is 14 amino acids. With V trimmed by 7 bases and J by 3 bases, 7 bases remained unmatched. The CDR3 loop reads CASTFNRGDYGYTF. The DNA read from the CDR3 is TGTGCCAGCACTTTTAACAGGGGGGACTATGGC.

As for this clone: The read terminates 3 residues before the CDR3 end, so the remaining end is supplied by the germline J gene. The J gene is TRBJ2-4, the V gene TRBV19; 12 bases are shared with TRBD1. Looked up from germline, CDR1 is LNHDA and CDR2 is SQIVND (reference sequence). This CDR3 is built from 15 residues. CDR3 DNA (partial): TGTGCCAGTAGTCCACCGGGACAGGGGGCTTATGGT. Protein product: CASSPPGQGAYG. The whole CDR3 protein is CASSPPGQGAYGQYF.

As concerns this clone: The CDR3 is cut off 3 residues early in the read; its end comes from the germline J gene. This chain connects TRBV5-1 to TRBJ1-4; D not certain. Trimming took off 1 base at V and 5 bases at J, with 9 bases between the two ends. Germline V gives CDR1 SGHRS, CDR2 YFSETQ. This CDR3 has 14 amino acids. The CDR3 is CASSLRTRNEKLFF. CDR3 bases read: TGCGCCAGCAGCTTGAGAACGCGGAATGAAAAA.

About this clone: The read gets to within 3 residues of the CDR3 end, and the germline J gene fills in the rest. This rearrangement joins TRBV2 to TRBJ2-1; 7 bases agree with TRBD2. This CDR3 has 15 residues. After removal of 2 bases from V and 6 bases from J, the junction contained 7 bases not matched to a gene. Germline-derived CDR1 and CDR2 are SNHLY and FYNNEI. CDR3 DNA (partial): TGTGCCAGCAGTGAAACGGGACTACCCTTCAATGAG. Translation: CASSETGLPFNE. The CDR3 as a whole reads CASSETGLPFNEQFF.

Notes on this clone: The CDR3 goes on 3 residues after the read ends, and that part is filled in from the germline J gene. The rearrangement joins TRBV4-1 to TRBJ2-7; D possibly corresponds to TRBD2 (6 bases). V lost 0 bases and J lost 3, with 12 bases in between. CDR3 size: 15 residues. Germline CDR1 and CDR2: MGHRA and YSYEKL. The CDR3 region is CASSQDISSDYEQYF. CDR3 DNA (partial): TGCGCCAGCAGCCAAGATATCTCTAGCGACTACGAG.

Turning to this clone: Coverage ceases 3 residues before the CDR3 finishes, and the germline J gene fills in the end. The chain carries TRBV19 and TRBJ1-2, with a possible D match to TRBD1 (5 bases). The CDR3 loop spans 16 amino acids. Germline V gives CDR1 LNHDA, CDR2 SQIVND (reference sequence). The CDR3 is CASSSGLAERTDTYTF. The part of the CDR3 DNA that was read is TGTGCCAGTAGTTCGGGACTAGCGGAACGCACAGATACC.

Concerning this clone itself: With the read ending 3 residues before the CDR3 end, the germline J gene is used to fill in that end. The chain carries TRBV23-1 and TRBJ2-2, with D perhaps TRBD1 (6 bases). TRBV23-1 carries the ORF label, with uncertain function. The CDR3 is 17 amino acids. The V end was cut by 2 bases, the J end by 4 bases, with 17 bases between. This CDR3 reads CASSQDNRAISTGELFF. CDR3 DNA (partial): TGCGCCAGCAGTCAAGACAACAGGGCGATCTCCACCGGGGAG.

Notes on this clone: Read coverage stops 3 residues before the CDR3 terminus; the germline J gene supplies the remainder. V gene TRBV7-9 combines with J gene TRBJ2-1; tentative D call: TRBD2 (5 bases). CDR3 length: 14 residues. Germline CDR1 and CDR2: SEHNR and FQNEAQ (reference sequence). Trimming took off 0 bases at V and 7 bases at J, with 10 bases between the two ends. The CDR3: CASSLAYPGNEQFF. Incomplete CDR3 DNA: TGTGCCAGCAGCTTAGCCTACCCGGGGAATGAG.